This T cell receptor (beta chain) was observed in a study of identical twins. A universal primer site was created by template switching, with the cDNA bearing unique molecular identifiers. One entry per CDR3 protein, called by TCRdb with MiXCR from the 5' RACE reads. Found here are about 200,000 distinct CDR3 sequences, roughly 7.5% of them singletons; the top ten hold 1.9%. Regarding the study as a whole: Recombination models fit unrelated individuals' TCR alpha sharing but underestimated twins'.

Germline V gives CDR1 SEHNR, CDR2 FQNEAQ (reference sequence). The CDR3 has 14 amino acids. V was pared by 5 bases and J by 3 bases, with 13 bases between. This clonotype was seen a few times. Its specificity is not known. The sample was also reused in another study, on yellow fever vaccine responses in identical twins.

Sequencing was done on a sample of memory (CD45RO+) T cells sorted from blood. The gene calls are TRBV7-9 and TRBJ1-2; D possibly corresponds to TRBD1 (6 bases). This TCR derives from a woman in her late teens or twenties in good health. CDR3 coding DNA: TGTGCCAGCAGCCCAAGGACAGACGACTATGGCTACACCTTC. Protein product: CASSPRTDDYGYTF.